The source of this TCR beta chain is a study of T cell repertoires in cytomegalovirus infection. Study-level background: Evidence of both CMV infection and a matching HLA type came from public TCR beta signatures. Study results and limitations: HLA-C-restricted CMV-specific TCR beta clonotypes prevailed in the ex vivo response. The cumulative frequency of public TCR beta families distinguished individuals who carried CMV together with the relevant HLA.

There are 13 residues in the CDR3. CDR1 and CDR2 (germline): MDHEN, SYDVKM. V was clipped by 9 bases and J by 5 bases; unmatched bases: 3. TCRdb recomputed calls from the reads with MiXCR, one row per CDR3 protein. The profile shows 560,000 or so distinct CDR3 sequences, 15% to 20% of them singletons. Regarding this clonotype: Its antigen is not identified.

The rearrangement uses TRBV28 and TRBJ2-3, with TRBD1 matching over 12 bases. This TCR came from a human donor in good health (CMV status not recorded). Some clones in this sample may be carry-over from other donors' samples. The sequenced sample was CD8+ T cells from PBMCs. CDR3 nucleotide sequence: TGTGCCAGTCGGGACAGGGGGCAAGATACGCAGTATTTT. It codes for CASRDRGQDTQYF.